This passage covers 22 T cell receptor beta chains from one sample sequenced in a study of T cell responses to AZD1222 COVID-19 vaccine. Measured with immunoSEQ multiplex PCR; TCRdb has only the in-frame clones, and not every one. The table has 90,000 to 110,000 clones, 85% to 90% seen once. Sample: peripheral blood, taken on day 0 of AZD1222 vaccination. Receptor source: an adult in good health.

The chain is built from TRBV5-4 and TRBJ1-2; 7 nucleotides agree with TRBD1. Losses at the gene ends were 4 bases for V and 4 bases for J; bases not matched to a gene: 4. Germline V gives CDR1 SGHNT, CDR2 YYREEE (reference sequence). This CDR3 is built from 13 residues. Here the CDR3 DNA reads TGTGCCAGCAGCAATACAGGGGCCTATGGCTACACCTTC. It is translated as CASSNTGAYGYTF.

This clone counts as medium-sized. V is TRBV4-2 and J is TRBJ2-2, with D unclear. Trimming took off 1 base at V and 7 bases at J, with 7 bases between the two ends. CDR3 length equals 13 residues. Germline CDR1 is LGHNA and CDR2 is YNFKEQ. CDR3 amino acids: CASSQGRIGELFF. The DNA for the CDR3 is TGTGCCAGCAGCCAAGGCCGGATCGGGGAGCTGTTTTTT.

The rearrangement uses TRBV19 and TRBJ2-3, with 10 positions matching TRBD2. V lost 5 bases and J lost 1; bases outside the gene matches: 6. CDR3 length equals 16 residues. Germline lookup yields CDR1 LNHDA and CDR2 SQIVND (reference sequence). The CDR3 sequence is CASSDSGRLGTDTQYF. The CDR3 bases are TGTGCCAGTAGTGATAGCGGGAGGTTGGGCACAGATACGCAGTATTTT.

The chain employs TRBV29-1 and TRBJ2-2, with 9 bases matching TRBD1. CDR3 size: 12 residues. V dropped 7 bases and J dropped 5; count of bases not matched to a gene: 2. CDR1 and CDR2 (germline): SQVTM, ANQGSEA. The CDR3 is CSGQGGTGELFF. The CDR3 DNA follows: TGCAGCGGACAGGGGGGTACCGGGGAGCTGTTTTTT.

The rearrangement uses TRBV5-6 and TRBJ2-7, with 7 positions matching TRBD1. V shed 2 bases, J shed 3 bases, and the junction held 8 bases outside the gene matches. Germline V lookup: CDR1 SGHDT, CDR2 YYEEEE. This CDR3 is built from 15 residues. CDR3 amino acids: CASSFSTRGSYEQYF. The CDR3 bases are TGTGCCAGCAGCTTTAGTACCAGGGGGAGCTACGAGCAGTACTTC.

This clone appeared a few times. CDR3 amino acids: CASSDPLREQYF. DNA for the CDR3: TGTGCCAGCAGTGACCCCCTTAGGGAGCAGTACTTC. The chain has TRBV28 and TRBJ2-7; D uncertain. With 5 bases removed from V and 7 bases from J, the gap between germline ends came to 12 bases. CDR1 is MDHEN and CDR2 is SYDVKM in the germline V gene. The CDR3 is made up of 12 amino acids. The full variable domain, in which reference TRBV28 and TRBJ2-7 provide the parts outside the CDR3, is DVKVTQSSRYLVKRTGEKVFLECVQDMDHENMFWYRQDPGLGLRLIYFSYDVKMKEKGDIPEGYSVSREKKERFSLILESASTNQTSMYLCASSDPLREQYFGPGTRLTVT.

In DNA form, the CDR3 reads TGTGCCAGCAGCCAAGAGATGGGTCAGCCCCAGCATTTT. It yields the protein CASSQEMGQPQHF. The chain recombines TRBV3-1 (or the pseudogene TRBV3-2) with TRBJ1-5; D is unresolved. CDR3 length: 13 residues. The germline V gene has CDR1 LGHDT and CDR2 YNNKEL (reference sequence). V was cut by 0 bases and J by 6 bases, with 6 bases left in between.

V and J are TRBV19 and TRBJ2-1; a possible D gene is TRBD2 (6 bases). The CDR3 is 13 residues long. Deletions cut 5 bases from V and 7 bases from J, with 12 bases between. Germline loops: CDR1 LNHDA, CDR2 SQIVND (reference sequence). CDR3: CASSVGGWNEQFF. CDR3 bases: TGTGCCAGTAGTGTTGGGGGGTGGAATGAGCAGTTCTTC.

This sequence joins TRBV2 and TRBJ1-3; D remains unclear. Germline V gene data show CDR1 as SNHLY and CDR2 as FYNNEI. V was clipped by 2 bases and J by 16 bases, with 12 bases between them. The CDR3 extends over 11 amino acids. The CDR3 loop reads CASSESGRGYF. CDR3 sequence (DNA): TGTGCCAGCAGTGAATCCGGACGGGGTTATTTT.

This clone was counted a single time. This CDR3 reads CASSLAGTSGYNEQFF. DNA for the CDR3: TGTGCCAGCAGCTTAGCTGGGACTAGCGGTTACAATGAGCAGTTCTTC. The chain links TRBV11-3 to TRBJ2-1, with 11 bases identical to TRBD2. Trimming cost V 1 base and J 4 bases; bases outside gene matches: 3. CDR1 is SGHNT and CDR2 is YENEEA in the germline V gene. The CDR3 sequence is 16 residues long.

A single count supports this clone. The V call is TRBV27, the J call TRBJ1-5, with 8 nucleotides matching TRBD1. V lost 6 bases, J lost 4 bases, and 8 bases stayed unmatched. CDR1 and CDR2 (germline): MNHEY, SMNVEV (reference sequence). CDR3 length: 15 amino acids. The CDR3 DNA follows: TGTGCCAGCAGGCCCCCGGGGGACAGGAATCAGCCCCAGCATTTT. As protein: CASRPPGDRNQPQHF.

V and J are TRBV15 and TRBJ2-2; 7 nucleotides match TRBD1. CDR3 length equals 15 residues. Germline-derived CDR1 and CDR2 are LNHNV and YYDKDF (reference sequence). V lost 0 bases and J lost 8; bases outside the gene matches: 6. CDR3 in DNA: TGTGCCACCAGCAGAGATGAGGGGGCTATAGGGGAGCTGTTTTTT. Protein product: CATSRDEGAIGELFF.

The chain is built from TRBV24-1 and TRBJ2-1, with no clear D. Trimming took off 1 base at V and 4 bases at J, with 4 bases between the two ends. Germline V gene lookup returns CDR1 KGHDR and CDR2 SFDVKD. The CDR3 length is 13 residues. Written as DNA, the CDR3 is TGTGCCACCAGTGATTTTGAGTACAATGAGCAGTTCTTC. The encoded protein is CATSDFEYNEQFF.

The rearrangement joins TRBV10-2 to TRBJ1-2; the match to TRBD1 covers 10 bases. The CDR3 has 15 residues. Germline V CDR1 and CDR2: WSHSY, SAAADI. V dropped 2 bases and J dropped 5; count of bases not matched to a gene: 5. CDR3 sequence reads: CASSETRTGGYGYTF. CDR3 nucleotides: TGCGCCAGCAGTGAGACTCGGACAGGGGGGTATGGCTACACCTTC.

This chain uses TRBV6-5 with TRBJ1-4; possible D gene TRBD1, 6 bases. V was clipped by 6 bases and J by 5 bases, with 13 bases between them. CDR1 and CDR2 from the germline V gene are MNHEY and SVGAGI. The CDR3 is made up of 14 amino acids. The CDR3 here is CASRPGHRNEKLFF. The CDR3 DNA is TGTGCCAGCAGGCCGGGACACAGAAATGAAAAACTGTTTTTT.

The chain has TRBV20-1 and TRBJ2-7, with D unclear. Per germline, CDR1 DFQATT and CDR2 SNEGSKA (reference sequence). V was clipped by 3 bases and J by 2 bases, with 11 bases between them. CDR3 length: 13 residues. The CDR3 bases are TGCAGTGCTAGTGTGGCGGCTCCCTACGAGCAGTACTTC. Its translation is CSASVAAPYEQYF.

This chain links TRBV7-2 with TRBJ2-2; D is uncertain. The CDR3 is 11 residues long. Trimming stripped 7 bases from V and 9 bases from J, with 9 bases between. In germline, CDR1 is SGHTA, CDR2 FQGNSA. CDR3 protein: CASTPSRELFF. The CDR3 region has the DNA TGTGCCAGCACCCCGTCCCGGGAGCTGTTTTTT.

The chain employs TRBV28 and TRBJ1-5, with TRBD1 matching over 7 bases. V shed 6 bases and J 4 bases; nucleotides not matched to a gene: 6. The CDR3 has 14 residues. Germline V gene lookup returns CDR1 MDHEN and CDR2 SYDVKM. CDR3 in amino acids: CASRPPGQNQPQHF. CDR3 nucleotides: TGTGCCAGCAGACCGCCGGGACAGAATCAGCCCCAGCATTTT. Full variable domain (missing parts from reference TRBV28 and TRBJ1-5): DVKVTQSSRYLVKRTGEKVFLECVQDMDHENMFWYRQDPGLGLRLIYFSYDVKMKEKGDIPEGYSVSREKKERFSLILESASTNQTSMYLCASRPPGQNQPQHFGDGTRLSIL.

This rearrangement joins TRBV27 to TRBJ1-2; no clear D gene. Germline V gene lookup returns CDR1 MNHEY and CDR2 SMNVEV (reference sequence). Between the trimmed V and J ends, which lost 5 bases and 8 bases, there was a span of 24 bases. This CDR3 has 16 amino acids. CDR3 bases: TGTGCCAGCAGTCCCCTAGGGCTCGCCGATACGTACGGCTACACCTTC. This gives the protein CASSPLGLADTYGYTF.

This clone was found once. The V call is TRBV24-1, the J call TRBJ2-7; 13 nucleotides line up with TRBD2. Germline values: CDR1 KGHDR, CDR2 SFDVKD. The CDR3 has 13 residues. The trim removed 9 bases at V and 7 bases at J, leaving 5 bases unmatched. For the CDR3, the DNA is TGTGCCACCTTACGGACTAGCGGGGGTGAGCAGTACTTC. Amino acids: CATLRTSGGEQYF.

The chain has TRBV30 and TRBJ2-2, with D perhaps TRBD2 (6 bases). V was clipped by 0 bases and J by 0 bases, with 11 bases between them. CDR1 GTSNPN and CDR2 SVGIG come from the germline V gene (reference sequence). The CDR3 consists of 16 residues. The CDR3 sequence is CAWSVLAGPNTGELFF. In DNA form, the CDR3 reads TGTGCCTGGAGTGTACTGGCGGGGCCGAACACCGGGGAGCTGTTTTTT.

This chain connects TRBV19 to TRBJ2-2; 8 bases are shared with TRBD2. The CDR3 consists of 16 residues. V dropped 3 bases and J dropped 4; count of bases not matched to a gene: 7. Germline V gives CDR1 LNHDA, CDR2 SQIVND (reference sequence). For the CDR3, the DNA is TGTGCCAGTAGTATCGGGGGCGGGAGGACCACCGGGGAGCTGTTTTTT. This sequence encodes CASSIGGGRTTGELFF.